The rows below give T cell receptor beta chains drawn from one sample of a study of blood T cell repertoires in COVID-19. Measured with immunoSEQ multiplex PCR; TCRdb has only the in-frame clones, and not every one. Seen here are about 210,000 clones, around 89% observed once, and the top ten hold about 5%. The specimen sequenced was peripheral blood. These TCRs come from a woman in her forties with acute or convalescent COVID-19. The CDR3 runs from the conserved cysteine through the conserved F or W. Each record gives: V gene, J gene, D gene, clone size, CDR3 DNA, CDR3 protein. A D gene is named only where the DNA matches it firmly. Some rows have no size entry. The others give once, few or many, or a class for an expanded clone.

TRBV5-1	TRBJ2-3	TRBD2	.	TGCGCCAGCAGCTTGACTAGCGGGGAATCAAAGACGCAGTATTTT	CASSLTSGESKTQYF
TRBV30	TRBJ1-1	.	.	TGTGCCTTGACGTGGGGGCGTTACACTGAAGCTTTCTTT	CALTWGRYTEAFF
TRBV7-9	TRBJ1-1	.	.	TGTGCCAGCAGCTTCGATCGGACTGAAGCTTTCTTT	CASSFDRTEAFF
TRBV7-6	TRBJ1-1	TRBD1	.	TGTGCCAGCAGCCAATTGAGACAGGGGGGGACTGAAGCTTTCTTT	CASSQLRQGGTEAFF
TRBV2	TRBJ2-2	TRBD1	.	TGTGCCAGCACGGGACAGGGAAACACCGGGGAGCTGTTTTTT	CASTGQGNTGELFF
TRBV21-1	TRBJ1-2	.	once	TGTGCCAGCAGCCACGCCGGGGACAGGGGAGGGTATGGCTACACCTTC	CASSHAGDRGGYGYTF
TRBV7-9	TRBJ1-1	.	.	TGTGCCAGCAGCTTCCCCGTTTTGACAGGGAACACTGAAGCTTTCTTT	CASSFPVLTGNTEAFF
TRBV2	TRBJ2-2	.	.	TGTGCCAGCAGGGATCTCCGGGACTTCTCAGCCGGGGAGCTGTTTTTT	CASRDLRDFSAGELFF
TRBV24-1	TRBJ2-3	TRBD2	.	TGTGCCACCAGTGGTGTAATAGCGGGGGGTGTACCTGGAGATACGCAGTATTTT	CATSGVIAGGVPGDTQYF
TRBV27	TRBJ1-2	TRBD1	.	TGTGCCAGCAGCCGAGGGACAGCCAACTATGGCTACACCTTC	CASSRGTANYGYTF
TRBV3-1/TRBV3-2	TRBJ1-5	TRBD1	few	TGTGCCAGCAGCCATTCGGACAGGCCCAATCAGCCCCAGCATTTT	CASSHSDRPNQPQHF
TRBV18	TRBJ2-2	.	few	TGTGCCAGCGCCCCGCAGGGGTACACCGGGGAGCTGTTTTTT	CASAPQGYTGELFF
TRBV11-2	TRBJ2-3	TRBD2	.	TGTGCCAGCAGGGGGCCCGGGCGGGGGGCCACAGATACGCAGTATTTT	CASRGPGRGATDTQYF
TRBV5-6	TRBJ2-5	.	few	TGTGCCAGCAGCACATCGGAGACCCAGTACTTC	CASSTSETQYF
TRBV7-9	TRBJ2-5	.	.	TGTGCCAGCGGCTGGGACAAAGAGACCCAGTACTTC	CASGWDKETQYF
TRBV4-2	TRBJ1-6	.	.	TGTGCCAGCAGCCAAGAGGAACGGGATATAGGACCCCTCCACTTT	CASSQEERDIGPLHF
TRBV5-1	TRBJ1-1	.	.	TGCGCCAGCAGCTTTAGAGCAGGGGAAGCTTTCTTT	CASSFRAGEAFF
TRBV12-3/TRBV12-4	TRBJ2-1	TRBD1	.	TGTGCCAGCAGTTTATCCCCAGGGGGCCGACAGTTCTTC	CASSLSPGGRQFF
TRBV24-1	TRBJ1-5	.	few	TGTGCCACCAGTGACCCCCACCGGGCCGGGGCCCAGCATTTT	CATSDPHRAGAQHF
TRBV30	TRBJ1-1	.	.	TGTGCCTGGAGGACCACTACGTGGACTGAAGCTTTCTTT	CAWRTTTWTEAFF
TRBV24-1	TRBJ1-2	.	.	TGTGCCACCAGTGACTTCAGAGGGCTAGATGGCTACACCTTC	CATSDFRGLDGYTF
TRBV5-5	TRBJ2-1	.	.	TGTGCCAGCAGCAGATACAGGGAGGGGACCTACAATGAGCAGTTCTTC	CASSRYREGTYNEQFF
TRBV11-2	TRBJ1-3	.	.	TGTGCCAGCAGCCGACCCGGGGGAAGAACTCTTGGAAACACCATATATTTT	CASSRPGGRTLGNTIYF
TRBV5-8	TRBJ2-5	TRBD2	.	TGTGCCAGCAGCTCCGGGACTAGCGGGGGACAAGAGACCCAGTACTTC	CASSSGTSGGQETQYF